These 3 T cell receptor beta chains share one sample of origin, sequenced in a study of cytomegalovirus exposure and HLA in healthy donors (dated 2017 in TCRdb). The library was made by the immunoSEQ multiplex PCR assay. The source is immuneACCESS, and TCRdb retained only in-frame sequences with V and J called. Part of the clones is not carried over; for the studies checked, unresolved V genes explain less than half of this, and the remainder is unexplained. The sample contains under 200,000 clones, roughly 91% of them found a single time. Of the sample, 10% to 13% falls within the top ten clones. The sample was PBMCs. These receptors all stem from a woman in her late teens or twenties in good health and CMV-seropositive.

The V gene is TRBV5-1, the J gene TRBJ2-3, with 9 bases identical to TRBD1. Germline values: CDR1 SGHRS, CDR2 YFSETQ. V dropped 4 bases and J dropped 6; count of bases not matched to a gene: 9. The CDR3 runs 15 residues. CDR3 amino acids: CASSTGDRVVDTQYF. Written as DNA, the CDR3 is TGCGCCAGCAGCACCGGGGACAGGGTGGTGGATACGCAGTATTTT. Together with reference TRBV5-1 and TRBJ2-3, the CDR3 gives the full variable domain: KAGVTQTPRYLIKTRGQQVTLSCSPISGHRSVSWYQQTPGQGLQFLFEYFSETQRNKGNFPGRFSGRQFSNSRSEMNVSTLELGDSALYLCASSTGDRVVDTQYFGPGTRLTVL.

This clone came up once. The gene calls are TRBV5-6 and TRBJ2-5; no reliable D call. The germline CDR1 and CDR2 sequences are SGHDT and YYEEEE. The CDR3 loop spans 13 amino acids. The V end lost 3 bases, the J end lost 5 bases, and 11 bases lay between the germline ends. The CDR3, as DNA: TGTGCCAGCAGCTCCAGGTTTAGGGAGACCCAGTACTTC. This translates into CASSSRFRETQYF.

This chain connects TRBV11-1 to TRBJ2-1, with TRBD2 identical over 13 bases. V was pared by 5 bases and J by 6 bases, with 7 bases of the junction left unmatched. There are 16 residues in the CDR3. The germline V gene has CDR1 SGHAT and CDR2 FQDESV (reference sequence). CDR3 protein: CASSARTSGRTNEQFF. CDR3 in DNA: TGTGCCAGCAGCGCACGGACTAGCGGGAGAACCAATGAGCAGTTCTTC.